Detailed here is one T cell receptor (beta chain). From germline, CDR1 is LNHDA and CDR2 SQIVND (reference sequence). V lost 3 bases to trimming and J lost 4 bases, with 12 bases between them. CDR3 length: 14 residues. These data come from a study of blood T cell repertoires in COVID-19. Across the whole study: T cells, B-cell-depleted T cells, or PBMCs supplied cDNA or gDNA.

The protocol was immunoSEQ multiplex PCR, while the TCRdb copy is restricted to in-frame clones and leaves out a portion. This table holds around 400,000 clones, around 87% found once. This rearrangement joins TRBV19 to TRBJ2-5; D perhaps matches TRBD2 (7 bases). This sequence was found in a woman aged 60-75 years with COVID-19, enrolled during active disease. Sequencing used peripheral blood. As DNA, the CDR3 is TGTGCCAGTAGTATCCAAGGGGGGGGAGAGACCCAGTACTTC. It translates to CASSIQGGGETQYF.